This paragraph covers one T cell receptor beta chain sequence. Method: immunoSEQ multiplex PCR; TCRdb's copy keeps in-frame clones and lacks some. The sample carries approximately 130,000 clones, approximately 93% recorded once. This specimen belongs to a study of T cell changes during pregnancy in multiple sclerosis. Looked up from germline, CDR1 is MDHEN and CDR2 is SYDVKM. The CDR3 is 13 residues long. V dropped 5 bases and J dropped 7 bases, with 15 bases sitting between them. The sequence derives from a female donor with multiple sclerosis, enrolled in a pregnancy study. Material: peripheral blood, obtained before pregnancy. The rearrangement links TRBV28 to TRBJ2-7; D may be TRBD1 (6 bases). The CDR3 protein is CASSPHRVREQYF. The CDR3 DNA is TGTGCCAGCAGTCCTCACAGGGTCCGGGAGCAGTACTTC.